The clone carrying this TCR beta chain was seen a few times. Its cognate antigen is unknown. After removal of 2 bases from V and 4 bases from J, the junction contained 4 bases not matched to a gene. The length of the CDR3 is 15 residues. The germline V gene has CDR1 MDHEN and CDR2 SYDVKM. The data stem from a study of cytomegalovirus exposure and HLA in healthy donors. Across the whole study: Most genotyped donors, over 70% of about 400, had Caucasian-associated genetic ancestry. General study results and limits: Only CMV serostatus was available as immune exposure information. V- and J-gene trimming in TCR beta was tied to a missense DCLRE1C variant by an analysis performed later. Clonal expansion was found to be greater in HLA-associated TCR beta chains than in equally common others in a later analysis.

Both 60 Vbeta primers and 13 Jbeta primers went into the PCR. TCRdb's copy holds only in-frame clones and misses some; the assay was immunoSEQ multiplex PCR. The sample holds under 200,000 clones, 60% to 80% seen once. Sequencing was performed on PBMCs. The V and J genes are TRBV28 and TRBJ2-7; 11 nucleotides line up with TRBD2. The receptor's source is a male donor in good health and CMV-seronegative. CDR3 protein: CASSLAGLAGYEQYF. CDR3 in DNA: TGTGCCAGCAGTTTAGCAGGACTAGCGGGTTACGAGCAGTACTTC.